This T cell receptor (beta chain) was observed in a study of vaccination and CD4 T cells after COVID-19. Study-level background: At a median approximately 71 days (range 14 to 241) after dose two, post-vaccine samples were obtained.

Indicated treatment: approximately nine-day PBMC culture with coronavirus spike peptide pools or control peptides (ViraFEST assay). T cells were expanded with peptide pools, and expanded clonotypes were identified by TCR sequencing. Fresh replacement IL-2 medium substituted for half the medium on days 3 and 7. From germline, CDR1 is MNHEY and CDR2 SVGAGI. This CDR3 region has 15 residues. Trimming shortened V by 0 bases and J by 0 bases, and 9 bases separated the two germline ends. A note on this clonotype: Its antigen is not identified.

With the Oncomine TCR Beta short-read assay, DNA from cultured CD4+ T cells was sequenced. TCRdb fed the PCR reads into MiXCR, producing one record per CDR3 protein. The sample yields over 6,500 distinct CDR3 sequences, 65% seen once. The chain employs TRBV6-5 and TRBJ2-7; D is ambiguous. Sample: CD4+ T cells from blood, cultured in vitro. This receptor was identified in a human donor who had recovered from COVID-19. The CDR3 is CASSYSGSPSYEQYF. The CDR3, as DNA: TGTGCCAGCAGTTACTCAGGCAGCCCCTCCTACGAGCAGTACTTC.